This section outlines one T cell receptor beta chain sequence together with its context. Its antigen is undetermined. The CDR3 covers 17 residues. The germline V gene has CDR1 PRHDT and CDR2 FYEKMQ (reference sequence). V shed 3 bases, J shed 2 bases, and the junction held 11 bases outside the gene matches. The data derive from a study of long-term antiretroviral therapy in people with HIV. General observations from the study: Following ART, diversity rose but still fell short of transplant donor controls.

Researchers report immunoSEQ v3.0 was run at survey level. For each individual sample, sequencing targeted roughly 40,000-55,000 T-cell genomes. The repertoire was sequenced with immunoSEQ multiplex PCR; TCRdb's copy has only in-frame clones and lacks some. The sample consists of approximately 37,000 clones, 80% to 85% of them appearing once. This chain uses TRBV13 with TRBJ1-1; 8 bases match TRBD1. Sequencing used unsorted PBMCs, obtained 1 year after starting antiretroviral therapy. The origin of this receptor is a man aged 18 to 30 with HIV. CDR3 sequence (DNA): TGTGCCAGCAGCTTGGGGGCCGGGACAGGCACTAACACTGAAGCTTTCTTT. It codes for CASSLGAGTGTNTEAFF.